Listed here is a single T cell receptor beta chain. Its cognate antigen is unknown. Sequence data for DNA of cultured CD4+ T cells were generated by the Oncomine TCR Beta short-read assay. TCRdb called the PCR reads again in MiXCR, with one record for every CDR3 protein. The sample carries about 22,000 distinct CDR3 sequences, 46% recorded once. The data were taken from a study of vaccination and CD4 T cells after COVID-19. Overall study: Post-vaccine sample collection happened at a median of approximately 79 days after dose two, ranging 14 to 241. Study-level points and caveats: Nearly all convalescent vaccine-specific clones, 304 of 307, recognized only SARS-CoV-2 spike.

Time point here: late sampling 161 to 241 days after vaccination in three convalescent patients. Sample treatment: roughly 10-day PBMC culture with coronavirus spike peptide pools or control peptides (ViraFEST assay). Expanded clonotypes were found by TCR sequencing after peptide-pool stimulation (ViraFEST). Germline V CDR1 and CDR2: SGHTA, FQGTGA. CDR3 length: 15 residues. V was cut by 8 bases and J by 7 bases, with 21 bases left in between. Sequences were derived from CD4+ T cells from blood, cultured in vitro, sampled about 7 months after SARS-CoV-2 vaccination. The receptor was isolated from a human donor who had recovered from COVID-19. J is TRBJ2-1 and V is TRBV7-3; either TRBD1 or TRBD2 may fit D (6 bases each). CDR3 in DNA: TGTGCCAGCCTCCAGCTAGGGGGGCCGGAGAATGAGCAGTTCTTC. This sequence encodes CASLQLGGPENEQFF.